This record covers a single T cell receptor beta chain. Its cognate antigen is unknown. This sample is drawn from a study of T-cell reconstitution after alpha-beta-depleted transplantation in children. Study outcomes and limitations: Some patients' high day-60 TCRbeta diversity was traced to surviving recipient T cells and thymic progenitors. Several hundred expanded graft clones reportedly were the source of alpha-beta T cells about two months after transplant. Newly made T cells mostly supplied T-cell counts and diversity one year after transplant.

In germline, CDR1 is LGHNA, CDR2 YNFKEQ. The CDR3 runs 19 residues. The junction had 13 bases not matched to a gene; V was cut back by 2 bases and J by 3 bases. Preparation of the TCRbeta library was carried out with unique molecular identifiers. TCRdb ran MiXCR on the PCR reads and lists one entry per CDR3 protein. The data hold 700,000 to 950,000 distinct CDR3 sequences, with approximately 15% observed a single time. The sample was PBMCs, mostly from graft donor cells, taken 360 days after TCRalphabeta/CD19-depleted stem cell transplant. This sequence was found in a male patient aged 10 to 17 who had a stem cell transplant for acute lymphoblastic leukemia, so the T cells may come from the graft donor. The chain combines TRBV4-2 with TRBJ2-1; TRBD2 matches at 10 bases. The CDR3 loop is CASSQTRTSGDQNYNEQFF. In DNA form, the CDR3 reads TGTGCCAGCAGCCAAACGAGGACTAGCGGAGACCAAAACTACAATGAGCAGTTCTTC.